The clone carrying this T cell receptor (beta chain) was counted ten times or more. Its target is not known. Using RNA transcripts as the source, TCR beta CDR3 regions were amplified. Using the HTBI primer set, a first-round RT-PCR was run on the TCR CDR3. One entry per CDR3 protein, called by TCRdb with MiXCR from the multiplex PCR reads. The sample lists around 340,000 distinct CDR3 sequences, about 18% occurring once. The source of the sample is a study of T cells in Graves' hyperthyroidism and ophthalmopathy. Study-wide points: Most thyroid-expanded clonotypes above 0.001 were also found in blood.

Sequencing input: blood. The receptor was isolated from a woman aged 25 to 39 with Graves' hyperthyroidism that later progressed to Graves' ophthalmopathy.

In DNA, the CDR3 is TGTGCCAGCAGCGTAGGGGTAGTCGTGGGAGAGACCCAGTACTTC. Amino acids: CASSVGVVVGETQYF. The chain recombines TRBV9 with TRBJ2-5; D gene unclear. Germline values: CDR1 SGDLS, CDR2 YYNGEE. CDR3 size: 15 residues. V was trimmed by 0 bases and J by 4 bases, leaving 13 bases between them.